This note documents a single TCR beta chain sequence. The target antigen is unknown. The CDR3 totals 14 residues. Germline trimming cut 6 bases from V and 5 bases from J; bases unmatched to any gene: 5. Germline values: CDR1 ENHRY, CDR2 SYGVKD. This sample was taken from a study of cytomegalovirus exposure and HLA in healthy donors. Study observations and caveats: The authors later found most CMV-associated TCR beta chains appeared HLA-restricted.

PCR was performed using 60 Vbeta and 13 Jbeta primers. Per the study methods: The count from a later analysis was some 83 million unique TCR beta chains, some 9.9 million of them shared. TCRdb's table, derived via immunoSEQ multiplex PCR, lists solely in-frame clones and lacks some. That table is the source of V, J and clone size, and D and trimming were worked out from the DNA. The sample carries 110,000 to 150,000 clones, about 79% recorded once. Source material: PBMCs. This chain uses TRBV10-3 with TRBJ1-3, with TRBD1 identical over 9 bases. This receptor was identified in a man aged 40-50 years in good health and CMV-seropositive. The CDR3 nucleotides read TGTGCCATCAGCTCAGGACAGGGGAGAAACACCATATATTTT. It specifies CAISSGQGRNTIYF.